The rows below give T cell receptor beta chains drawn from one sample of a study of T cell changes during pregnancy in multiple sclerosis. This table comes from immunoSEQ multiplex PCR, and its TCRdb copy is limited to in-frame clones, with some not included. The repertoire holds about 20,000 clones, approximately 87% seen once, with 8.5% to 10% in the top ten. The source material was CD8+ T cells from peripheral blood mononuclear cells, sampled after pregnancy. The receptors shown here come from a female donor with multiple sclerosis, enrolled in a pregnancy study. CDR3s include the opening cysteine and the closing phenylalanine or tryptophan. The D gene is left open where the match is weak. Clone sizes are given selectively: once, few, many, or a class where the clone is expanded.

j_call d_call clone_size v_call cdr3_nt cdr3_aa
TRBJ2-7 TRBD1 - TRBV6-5 TGTGCCAGCAGCCAACCGGGACAGGGGCCGCTCGAGCAGTACTTC CASSQPGQGPLEQYF
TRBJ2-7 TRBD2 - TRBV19 TGTGCCAGTAAAGAGGCTAGCGGGGACCCCTACGAGCAGTACTTC CASKEASGDPYEQYF
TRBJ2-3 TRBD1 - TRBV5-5 TGTGCCAGCAGCTGGGACAGGTCCACAGATACGCAGTATTTT CASSWDRSTDTQYF
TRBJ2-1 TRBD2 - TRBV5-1 TGCGCCAGCACCTTAGCTAGCGGGGGGATTGACGAGCAGTTCTTC CASTLASGGIDEQFF
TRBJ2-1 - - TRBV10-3 TGTGCCATCAGTGAGTCCCCCTCGGCTAGCGACAATGAGCAGTTCTTC CAISESPSASDNEQFF
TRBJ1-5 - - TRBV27 TGTGCCAGCAGCCTCGATGGAGTGGGCAATCAGCCCCAGCATTTT CASSLDGVGNQPQHF
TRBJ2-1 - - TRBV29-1 TGCAGCGTTGAAGAGACGGAGGGCGTACATGGTGAGCAGTTCTTC CSVEETEGVHGEQFF
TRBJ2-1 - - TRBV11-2 TGTGCCAGCAGCCGGAGCGGAAGCTCCTACAATGAGCAGTTCTTC CASSRSGSSYNEQFF
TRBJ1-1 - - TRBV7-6 TGTGCCAGCGTAAAGGGGCAGGGGTTTGAAGCTTTCTTT CASVKGQGFEAFF
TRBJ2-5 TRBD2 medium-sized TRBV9 TGTGCCAGCAGCGTAGGTAACGGGAGGGGGGAGACCCAGTACTTC CASSVGNGRGETQYF
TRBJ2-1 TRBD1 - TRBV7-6 TGTGCCAGCAGCTCCGGACAGGGGGCAGGGTACAATGAGCAGTTCTTC CASSSGQGAGYNEQFF
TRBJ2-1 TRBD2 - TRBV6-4 TGTGCCAGCAGTGATTCGGGGGGGGAAAATGAGCAGTTCTTC CASSDSGGENEQFF
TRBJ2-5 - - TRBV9 TGTGCCAGCAGCTCAGATCCGGCCTGGAGGGGCGAGACCCAGTACTTC CASSSDPAWRGETQYF
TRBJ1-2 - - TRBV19 TGTGCCAGTAGTATAACGGCCCGGCGGGAAGGCTATGGCTACACCTTC CASSITARREGYGYTF
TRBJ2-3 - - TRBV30 TGTGCCTGGAGTTCTTGGGTTGGAGCTCCATTGCGTAGCACAGATACGCAGTATTTT CAWSSWVGAPLRSTDTQYF
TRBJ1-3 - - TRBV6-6 TGTGCCAGCAGTTACTCTGACATGCCCTCTGGAAACACCATATATTTT CASSYSDMPSGNTIYF
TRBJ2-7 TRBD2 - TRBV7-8 TGTGCCAGCAGCTTACTAGTTAGCGGGGCCTACGAGCAGTACTTC CASSLLVSGAYEQYF
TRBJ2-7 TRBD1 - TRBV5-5 TGTGCCAGCAGCTTGTGGACAGGGATCAACGAGCAGTACTTC CASSLWTGINEQYF
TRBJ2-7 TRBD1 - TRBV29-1 TGCAGCGCTGGGACTGGGGACAGGGGGGTCCACGAGCAGTACTTC CSAGTGDRGVHEQYF
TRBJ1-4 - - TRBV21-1 TGTGCCAGCAGCAAAAAGTTCTCGGGGGGAGGCAATGAAAAACTGTTTTTT CASSKKFSGGGNEKLFF
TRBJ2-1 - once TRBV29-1 TGCGACAGAAAAGCGGGCCACTCCTACAATGAGCAGTTCTTC CDRKAGHSYNEQFF
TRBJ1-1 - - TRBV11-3 TGTGCCAGCAGCTTACGTAATTTCGGCACTGAAGCTTTCTTT CASSLRNFGTEAFF
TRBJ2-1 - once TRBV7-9 TGTGCCAGCAATCCCGCTAGGGGTAGCTCCTACAATGAGCAGTTCTTC CASNPARGSSYNEQFF
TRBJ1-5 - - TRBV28 TGTGCCAGCAGTTTACCCTCTCAGCCCCAGCATTTT CASSLPSQPQHF
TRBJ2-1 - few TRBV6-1 TGTGCCAGCAAGAACAGGATCAACAATGAGCAGTTCTTC CASKNRINNEQFF
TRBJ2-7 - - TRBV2 TGTGCCAGCATTGGACACTCGTACGAGCAGTACTTC CASIGHSYEQYF
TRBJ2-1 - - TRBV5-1 TGCGCCAGCAGCTTGGAGATCGGGTTTGAGCAGTTCTTC CASSLEIGFEQFF
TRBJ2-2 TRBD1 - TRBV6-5 TGTGCCAGCAGTTACTCGACAGGGAGCACCGGGGAGCTGTTTTTT CASSYSTGSTGELFF
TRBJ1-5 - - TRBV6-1 TGTGCCAGCAGTGAATGGGCTAATAGCAATCAGCCCCAGCATTTT CASSEWANSNQPQHF
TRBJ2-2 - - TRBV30 TGTGCCTGGAGTGTACACGACAGCACCGGGGAGCTGTTTTTT CAWSVHDSTGELFF
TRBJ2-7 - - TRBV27 TGTGCCAGCAGTGTAAACAGGGTCTACGAGCAGTACTTC CASSVNRVYEQYF
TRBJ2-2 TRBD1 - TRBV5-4 TGTGCCAGCAGCTTGGGACAGGGGTACACCGGGGAGCTGTTTTTT CASSLGQGYTGELFF
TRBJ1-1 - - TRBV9 TGTGCCAGCAGCGTAGCGAGGGGAGGGACTGAAGCTTTCTTT CASSVARGGTEAFF
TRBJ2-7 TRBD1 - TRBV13 TGTGCCAGCAGCTCAACAGGGGGCGCCTACGAGCAGTACTTC CASSSTGGAYEQYF
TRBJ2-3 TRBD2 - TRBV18 TGTGCCAGCTCACCGCCCCGGGCTAGCGGGAGTTCAGATACGCAGTATTTT CASSPPRASGSSDTQYF
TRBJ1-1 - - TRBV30 TGTGCCTGGAGTGTACTAAGGGTCCGGGGCACTGAAGCTTTCTTT CAWSVLRVRGTEAFF
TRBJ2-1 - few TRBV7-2 TGTGCCAGCAGCTTAGAAGCGGTGGGGGCCGCGTACAATGAGCAGTTCTTC CASSLEAVGAAYNEQFF
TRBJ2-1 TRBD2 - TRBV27 TGTGCCAGCAGTTCATCCATAGCGGGGGGGTTTATCGATGAGCAGTTCTTC CASSSSIAGGFIDEQFF
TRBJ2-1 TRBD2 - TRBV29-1 TGCAGCGTTGAGGGATTACTAGCGGGAGGGTTCAATGAGCAGTTCTTC CSVEGLLAGGFNEQFF
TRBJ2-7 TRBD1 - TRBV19 TGTGCCAGTAGTATAGTTCCGGGACAGGGGTTATACGAGCAGTACTTC CASSIVPGQGLYEQYF
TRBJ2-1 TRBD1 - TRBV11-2 TGTGCCAGCAGCTTAATGACAGGGACGAATGAGCAGTTCTTC CASSLMTGTNEQFF
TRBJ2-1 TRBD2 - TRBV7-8 TGTGCCAGCAGCTTAGCTGGGGGTCGCGGGGGGGCTCGTTACGGCAATGAGCAGTTCTTC CASSLAGGRGGARYGNEQFF
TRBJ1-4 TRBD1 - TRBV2 TGTGCCAGCAGTGAAGCGGACCCCGGGACAGGTTATGAAAAACTGTTTTTT CASSEADPGTGYEKLFF
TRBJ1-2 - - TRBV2 TGTGCCAGCAGTGAAGGGGCTGACAACTATGGCTACACCTTC CASSEGADNYGYTF
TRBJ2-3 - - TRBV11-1 TGTGCCAGCAGCTTAGAGGGGGGGTCAGATACGCAGTATTTT CASSLEGGSDTQYF
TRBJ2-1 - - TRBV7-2 TGTGCCAGCACCGAACCCGGCGGATACAATGAGCAGTTCTTC CASTEPGGYNEQFF
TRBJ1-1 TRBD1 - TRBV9 TGTGCCAGCAGCGGGCCGACAGGGCCAACCGAAGCTTTCTTT CASSGPTGPTEAFF
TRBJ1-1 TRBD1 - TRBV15 TGTGCCACCAGCACAGAGGACAGGGTGAACACTGAAGCTTTCTTT CATSTEDRVNTEAFF
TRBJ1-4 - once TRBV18 TGTGCCAGCTCACCACTTCAGGACTCGGGCAATGAAAAACTGTTTTTT CASSPLQDSGNEKLFF
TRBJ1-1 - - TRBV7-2 TGTGCCAGCAGCCTTCGGGAGGGTGGCGAACCTGAAGCTTTCTTT CASSLREGGEPEAFF
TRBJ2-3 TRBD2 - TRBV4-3 TGCGCCAGCAGCCAAGAGGGTCACGGGGGGGAGGAAGATACGCAGTATTTT CASSQEGHGGEEDTQYF
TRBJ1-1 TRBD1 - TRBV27 TGTGCCAGCAGTTCCGGGACAGGGGGTTGGGACACTGAAGCTTTCTTT CASSSGTGGWDTEAFF
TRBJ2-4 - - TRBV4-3 TGCGCCAGCAGCCAGGCCGACTCAAGGAACATTCAGTACTTC CASSQADSRNIQYF
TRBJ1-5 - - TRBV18 TGTGCCAGCTCACCACCGGGGGCCGGCAATCAGCCCCAGCATTTT CASSPPGAGNQPQHF
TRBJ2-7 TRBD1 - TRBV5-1 TGCGCCAGCAGCTTTGGTCGGGACAGGGGCCACGAGCAGTACTTC CASSFGRDRGHEQYF
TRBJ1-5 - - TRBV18 TGTGCCAGCTCACCAGACTCGGGGGTAGTGGGCAATCAGCCCCAGCATTTT CASSPDSGVVGNQPQHF
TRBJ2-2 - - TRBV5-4 TGTGCCACCACAAGAGGGGGCACCGGGGAGCTGTTTTTT CATTRGGTGELFF
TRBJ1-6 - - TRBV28 TGTGCCAGCAGTTCGGGAGACACTGGGTGGAAGCCCCTCCACTTT CASSSGDTGWKPLHF
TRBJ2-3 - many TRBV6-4 TGTGCCAGCAGTGACTCTAGCGGAAGAGGCACAGATACGCAGTATTTT CASSDSSGRGTDTQYF
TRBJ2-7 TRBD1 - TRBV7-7 TGTGCCAGCAGCCAAGGGACAGGTACCCCTTACGAGCAGTACTTC CASSQGTGTPYEQYF